This passage covers 8 T cell receptor beta chains from one sample sequenced in a study of T cell changes during pregnancy in multiple sclerosis. Profiling relied on immunoSEQ multiplex PCR, and the TCRdb table lists in-frame clones only, not all of them. The table lists some 70,000 clones, roughly 92% of them singletons. The input for sequencing was peripheral blood, taken after pregnancy. The source of these receptors is a female donor in good health, enrolled as a control in a pregnancy study.

V and J are TRBV18 and TRBJ1-1; D is unresolved. The CDR3 is made up of 14 amino acids. CDR1 and CDR2 (germline): KGHSH, LQKENI. V lost 2 bases, J lost 2 bases, and 9 bases lay in between. CDR3 protein: CASSPRHANTEAFF. Here the CDR3 DNA reads TGTGCCAGCTCACCAAGACACGCCAACACTGAAGCTTTCTTT.

This clone was picked up a small number of times. The rearrangement links TRBV28 to TRBJ2-7; D is ambiguous. Germline V gene lookup returns CDR1 MDHEN and CDR2 SYDVKM. The CDR3 is made up of 13 amino acids. V lost 3 bases, J lost 3 bases, and 9 bases lay in between. The CDR3 region is CASSFANHYEQYF. CDR3 nucleotides: TGTGCCAGCAGTTTCGCGAACCACTACGAGCAGTACTTC. Using reference TRBV28 and TRBJ2-7 for the parts outside the CDR3, the full variable domain is DVKVTQSSRYLVKRTGEKVFLECVQDMDHENMFWYRQDPGLGLRLIYFSYDVKMKEKGDIPEGYSVSREKKERFSLILESASTNQTSMYLCASSFANHYEQYFGPGTRLTVT.

The gene calls are TRBV7-9 and TRBJ2-1; the D is unclear. CDR1 is SEHNR, CDR2 FQNEAQ, per germline (reference sequence). The germline V and J ends were trimmed by 1 base and 2 bases, with 15 bases remaining between them. The CDR3 has 17 amino acids. In DNA form, the CDR3 reads TGTGCCAGCAGCTTAGGGTTCAGGTACTCTACCTACAATGAGCAGTTCTTC. As protein: CASSLGFRYSTYNEQFF.

The V and J genes are TRBV13 and TRBJ2-2; 12 positions match TRBD2. V was clipped by 6 bases and J by 5 bases; unmatched bases: 16. Looked up from germline, CDR1 is PRHDT and CDR2 is FYEKMQ (reference sequence). The CDR3 runs to 19 residues. The CDR3 DNA reads as TGTGCCAGCAGTCGAAGACTAGCGGGGGCCCGACAACATACCGGGGAGCTGTTTTTT. This gives the protein CASSRRLAGARQHTGELFF.

The CDR3 DNA reads as TGTGCCAGCAGCCAAGAACTAGCGGGAGGCGGGGAGCAGTTCTTC. Translation: CASSQELAGGGEQFF. J is TRBJ2-1 and V is TRBV14; 12 nucleotides line up with TRBD2. The V segment lost 0 bases and the J segment 10 bases; nucleotides outside the gene matches: 4. This CDR3 has 15 amino acids. Germline CDR1 SGHDN, CDR2 FVKESK. The entire variable domain, with the rest obtained from reference TRBV14 and TRBJ2-1, is as follows: EAGVTQFPSHSVIEKGQTVTLRCDPISGHDNLYWYRRVMGKEIKFLLHFVKESKQDESGMPNNRFLAERTGGTYSTLKVQPAELEDSGVYFCASSQELAGGGEQFFGPGTRLTVL.

The DNA of the CDR3 is TGTGCCAGCAGTTGGGACAGGTCGAACACTGAAGCTTTCTTT. Translating gives CASSWDRSNTEAFF. V is TRBV27 and J is TRBJ1-1; 8 bases align to TRBD1. CDR1 is MNHEY and CDR2 is SMNVEV in the germline V gene (reference sequence). Trimming removed 4 bases from V and 1 base from J; junction bases left unmatched: 2. The CDR3 is 14 amino acids.

The chain recombines TRBV28 with TRBJ1-1; D not certain. The germline CDR1 and CDR2 sequences are MDHEN and SYDVKM. The CDR3 covers 15 residues. The V and J ends lost 3 bases and 0 bases respectively, with 11 bases between them. CDR3 residues: CASSFLDKVNTEAFF. The CDR3 nucleotides are TGTGCCAGCAGTTTTTTAGACAAAGTGAACACTGAAGCTTTCTTT.

The chain uses TRBV5-4 and TRBJ2-3; D is possibly TRBD1 (7 bases). CDR1 SGHNT and CDR2 YYREEE come from the germline V gene (reference sequence). The ends were cut back, 3 bases at V and 3 bases at J, with 20 bases in the middle. The CDR3 runs 17 residues. The CDR3: CASSSDPQGGPTDTQYF. Written as DNA, the CDR3 is TGTGCCAGCAGCTCCGACCCCCAGGGGGGTCCAACAGATACGCAGTATTTT.